Listed below are T cell receptor beta chains from one sample, sequenced in a study of early T cells in non-severe SARS-CoV-2 infection. TCRdb processed the 5' RACE reads anew with MiXCR; each CDR3 protein has one entry. The table has around 58,000 distinct CDR3 sequences, over 4.5% seen once; the top ten hold around 4.9%. The sample taken for sequencing was whole blood. These TCRs come from an adult who was a healthcare worker with PCR-confirmed SARS-CoV-2 infection or an uninfected control (not recorded which). Both conserved end residues are trimmed from each CDR3.

TRBJ1-1,TRBV6-4,ASSDLMKETEAF
TRBJ1-6,TRBV6-5,ASSYSMLSGGTNNSPLH
TRBJ2-7,TRBV30,AWKDPREFYEQY
TRBJ1-4,TRBV24-1,ATSENGIATNEKLF
TRBJ2-1,TRBV5-4,ASSPGLGDEQF
TRBJ1-1,TRBV29-1,SLNRGGTEAF
TRBJ1-1,TRBV6-5,ASSYSMGGLGTEAF
TRBJ2-7,TRBV6-6,ASTPSSGESSYEQY
TRBJ2-3,TRBV20-1,SSGLAGTDTQY
TRBJ1-4,TRBV12-3/TRBV12-4,ASSLSGDEKLF
TRBJ1-1,TRBV7-8,ASSLRPNTEAF
TRBJ1-2,TRBV12-3/TRBV12-4,ASSFRDRGRQGYT
TRBJ2-1,TRBV7-8,ASSSNRGPALSSYNEQF
TRBJ2-2,TRBV5-1,ASSSGGDYTGELF
TRBJ2-3,TRBV20-1,SALATLDTQY
TRBJ2-7,TRBV4-2,ASGSGATYEQY
TRBJ2-3,TRBV7-8,ASSSSLGVDTQY
TRBJ1-6,TRBV4-1,ASSQEGQGHSPLH
TRBJ1-1,TRBV20-1,SAREGRYTEAF
TRBJ1-5,TRBV10-3,AISEGLQPQH